This TCR beta chain was profiled in a study of T cells in Graves' hyperthyroidism and ophthalmopathy (dated by TCRdb to between 2017 and 2020). Concerning the study at large: Peripheral blood was collected at initial diagnosis, before any treatment. The roughly 91 discovery patients were randomly divided into training and test sets at a 7:3 ratio. In addition, the study compared T-cell repertoires in thyroid tissue and in blood from roughly 6 Graves' hyperthyroidism patients. Following sampling, methimazole starting at 30 mg daily was given to hyperthyroidism patients, and high-dose intravenous methylprednisolone was given to ophthalmopathy patients. An independent validation cohort of around 19 hyperthyroidism patients and 17 patients who later progressed to ophthalmopathy tested prospective prediction of ophthalmopathy. According to the paper, TCR Vbeta CDR3 sequencing was carried out on over 130 peripheral blood samples, which came from 40 to 45 ophthalmopathy, around 75 hyperthyroidism and some 17 progressor patients. TCR V-J signatures able to tell the groups apart were searched for in a discovery cohort of 90 to 100 patients, of whom around 42 had Graves' ophthalmopathy and 55 to 65 had stable Graves' hyperthyroidism.

TCR beta CDR3 regions were amplified from RNA transcripts. The TCR CDR3 was subjected to a first round of RT-PCR using the HTBI primer set and the Qiagen OneStep RT-PCR kit. A second multiplex PCR round built the libraries, followed by size selection and purification. Paired-end sequencing of the libraries was performed with 100 bp reads on an Illumina HiSeq2000. From the authors' description of their analysis: SOAPnuke was used to process the raw data, removing reads that contained adapters or uncalled bases, had a mean Phred below 15, or lacked an exact match to the constant primer or identifier. High-quality paired reads were merged using COPE v1.2.5, and each unique nucleotide sequence was defined as a clonotype. MiTCR v1.1 was used to align clonotypes to the IMGT TRBV, TRBD and TRBJ reference segments. The analysis included only V-J combinations with a frequency above 0.0001, which together covered 99% to 99.2% of the repertoires. The TCS score was defined as F50 (clonal expansion) divided by E x V (chaos), with BLOSUM62-based TCRdist calculated between CDR3 peptides within each V-J. Welch's t-statistics and random forest reduced 500 to 550 V-J features to 10 to 15, which were used in a naive Bayes classifier (R e1071). TCRdb's own reprocessing of the public reads used fastp at Q25 and MiXCR and kept productive beta chains. Rows matching on CDR3 protein sequence are summarized as one entry with the most common DNA and genes. The V and J calls follow TCRdb's processing rather than the paper's. The sample records some 620,000 distinct CDR3 sequences, 16% of which are singletons. 3% to 4% of the sample comes from the top ten.

Many counts were recorded for this clonotype. What this receptor recognizes is not known. Base-call qualities are not available, and no considerably larger clone is one nucleotide away. The research as a whole found: In validation, the model predicted progression to ophthalmopathy with 55% to 71% sensitivity and 72.22% specificity, a median of 6.5 months before onset. A 13 V-J signature model separated ophthalmopathy from stable hyperthyroidism, with around 91% sensitivity and 81% to 83% specificity in cross-validation and 80%/75% in testing. Sample size was not statistically predetermined, and investigators were not blinded to group allocation. Blood samples also contained most of the expanded thyroid clonotypes (frequency above 0.001), which suggests that blood repertoires may reflect thyroid immune responses.

Stable Graves' hyperthyroidism was defined as no progression to ophthalmopathy during 18 months of follow-up. The hyperthyroidism patients were between 18 and 65 years old and newly diagnosed, with a disease duration of less than 2 months. The study excluded patients with uncontrolled infections, other autoimmune diseases, pregnancy or lactation. Diagnoses relied on clinical symptoms, serum thyroxine and TRAb, thyroid ultrasound and orbital computed tomography. PBMCs were isolated from 8 to 10 ml of fresh peripheral blood by Ficoll-Paque density gradient centrifugation. Total RNA was extracted using Trizol reagent, and RNA quality was assessed on an Agilent 2100 Bioanalyzer. Measured from the cysteine to the phenylalanine, the CDR3 is 14 residues long. Only the CDR3 part of the read is kept: 42 bases, read in frame from the first base. Trimming takes 3 bases from V and 0 bases from J, and the germline ends sit 9 bases apart. The germline V gene provides CDR1 SGHRS and CDR2 YFSETQ.

The clonotype originates from a woman aged 25-40 years with Graves' hyperthyroidism. The rearranged segments are TRBV5-1 and TRBJ1-1; 5 matching bases give a weak D call of TRBD1. The material sequenced was blood. In nucleotides, the sequence is TGCGCCAGCAGCTCCCAACAGGTGAACACTGAAGCTTTCTTT. The resulting protein is CASSSQQVNTEAFF.